The 28 T cell receptor beta chains below come from one sample, sequenced in a study of radiotherapy plus CTLA-4 blockade in lung cancer. The protocol was immunoSEQ multiplex PCR, while the TCRdb copy is restricted to in-frame clones and leaves out a portion. Of 110,000 or so clones detected, 78% appear once; the ten largest clones hold roughly 5%. Sequences were derived from peripheral blood, sampled from a patient treated with radiotherapy plus ipilimumab. The receptors come from a human donor with non-small cell lung cancer who had a partial response to radiotherapy plus ipilimumab.

This clone was counted only a few times. The V gene is TRBV6-1, the J gene TRBJ2-7, with 10 bases aligning to TRBD1. The germline V gene encodes CDR1 MNHNS and CDR2 SASEGT. This CDR3 comprises 14 residues. The junction had 2 bases not matched to a gene; V was cut back by 4 bases and J by 2 bases. The CDR3 loop is CASSVGTGAYEQYF. CDR3 in DNA: TGTGCCAGCAGTGTAGGGACAGGGGCCTACGAGCAGTACTTC.

This chain links TRBV6-5 with TRBJ1-5; D is perhaps TRBD1 (5 bases). Trimming stripped 7 bases from V and 2 bases from J, with 15 bases between. Germline V lookup: CDR1 MNHEY, CDR2 SVGAGI. The CDR3 spans 15 residues. The CDR3 spells CASIPGGMGNQPQHF. The DNA for the CDR3 is TGTGCCAGCATCCCGGGGGGGATGGGCAATCAGCCCCAGCATTTT.

The CDR3 DNA follows: TGTGCCAGCAGCCCTTACACGACGGGAAGCTCCTACAATGAGCAGTTCTTC. Translated: CASSPYTTGSSYNEQFF. The J gene is TRBJ2-1, the V gene TRBV5-4, with TRBD2 as a possible D gene (5 bases). The CDR3 is made up of 17 amino acids. V was clipped by 4 bases and J by 0 bases, with 17 bases between them. Looked up from germline, CDR1 is SGHNT and CDR2 is YYREEE (reference sequence). The full variable domain, in which reference TRBV5-4 and TRBJ2-1 provide the parts outside the CDR3, is ETGVTQSPTHLIKTRGQQVTLRCSSQSGHNTVSWYQQALGQGPQFIFQYYREEENGRGNFPPRFSGLQFPNYSSELNVNALELDDSALYLCASSPYTTGSSYNEQFFGPGTRLTVL.

This chain connects TRBV19 to TRBJ2-3, with a possible D match to TRBD1 (6 bases). The CDR3 loop spans 15 amino acids. From germline, CDR1 is LNHDA and CDR2 SQIVND (reference sequence). The germline V and J ends were trimmed by 6 bases and 3 bases, with 16 bases remaining between them. This chain's CDR3 is CASSTGLVETDTQYF. The CDR3, as DNA: TGTGCCAGTAGCACAGGGTTGGTAGAAACAGATACGCAGTATTTT.

The chain uses TRBV19 and TRBJ2-1; TRBD1 might be the D (6 bases). The CDR3 length is 14 residues. The germline CDR1 and CDR2 sequences are LNHDA and SQIVND (reference sequence). Trimming removed 5 bases from V and 7 bases from J, with 15 bases in between. This chain's CDR3 is CASSHAGQPNEQFF. Written as DNA, the CDR3 is TGTGCCAGTAGTCATGCTGGACAGCCGAATGAGCAGTTCTTC.

The chain carries TRBV5-1 and TRBJ2-3; possible D gene TRBD1, 5 bases. V lost 5 bases, J lost 3 bases, and 10 bases lay in between. The germline V gene encodes CDR1 SGHRS and CDR2 YFSETQ. The CDR3 sequence is 13 residues long. The CDR3 DNA is TGCGCCAGCAGAGGGGCGGAAACAGATACGCAGTATTTT. This codes for CASRGAETDTQYF.

The gene calls are TRBV7-8 and TRBJ2-5, with 8 bases lining up with TRBD2. The CDR3 sequence is 15 residues long. The J segment lost 4 bases and the V segment lost 4 bases, leaving 8 bases of the junction unmatched. Germline V gives CDR1 SGHVS, CDR2 FQNEAQ. This CDR3 is CASSSRREVSETQYF. CDR3 sequence (DNA): TGTGCCAGCAGCTCAAGGCGGGAGGTCTCAGAGACCCAGTACTTC. The full variable domain, rest sourced from reference TRBV7-8 and TRBJ2-5, is GAGVSQSPRYKVAKRGQDVALRCDPISGHVSLFWYQQALGQGPEFLTYFQNEAQLDKSGLPSDRFFAERPEGSVSTLKIQRTQQEDSAVYLCASSSRREVSETQYFGPGTRLLVL.

This clone has a single count. The CDR3 region is CASSLVAENNEKLFF. In nucleotides, the CDR3 is TGCGCCAGCAGCTTGGTGGCAGAAAATAATGAAAAACTGTTTTTT. This chain connects TRBV5-1 to TRBJ1-4; D gene unclear. Per the germline V gene, CDR1 is SGHRS and CDR2 is YFSETQ. CDR3 length equals 15 residues. The V and J ends lost 0 bases and 4 bases respectively, with 10 bases between them.

This rearrangement joins TRBV30 to TRBJ2-1; the D gene is possibly TRBD2 (6 bases). CDR1 is GTSNPN and CDR2 is SVGIG in the germline V gene (reference sequence). Trimming stripped 5 bases from V and 4 bases from J, with 15 bases between. This CDR3 is built from 14 residues. CDR3 coding DNA: TGTGCCTGGGGAAGGGTCGGGGGATACAATGAGCAGTTCTTC. Residues: CAWGRVGGYNEQFF.

V and J are TRBV5-4 and TRBJ2-7; possibly TRBD1 for D (8 bases). Germline CDR1 is SGHNT and CDR2 is YYREEE (reference sequence). V was cut by 0 bases and J by 3 bases, with 10 bases left in between. The CDR3 has 14 amino acids. CDR3 sequence (DNA): TGTGCCAGCAGCTTGGACAGGGGGGGCTACGAGCAGTACTTC. It specifies CASSLDRGGYEQYF.

Comment on this clone: This specimen includes other DNA sequences encoding the same CDR3. The chain carries TRBV28 and TRBJ1-2; possible D gene TRBD1, 5 bases. CDR1 is MDHEN, CDR2 SYDVKM, per germline. The CDR3 is 14 amino acids. The V end lost 3 bases, the J end lost 4 bases, and 12 bases lay between the germline ends. The CDR3 DNA reads as TGTGCCAGCAGTTTTCAATGGGGGGGCTATGGCTACACCTTC. It is translated as CASSFQWGGYGYTF.

The genes are TRBV7-9 and TRBJ1-1; 7 positions agree with TRBD1. From germline, CDR1 is SEHNR and CDR2 FQNEAQ (reference sequence). J gave up 11 bases and V 5 bases, and 5 bases lay outside the gene matches. CDR3 size: 11 residues. For the CDR3, the DNA is TGTGCCAGCAGCCGAGACAGGGTGGCTTTCTTT. Its protein product is CASSRDRVAFF. The variable domain in full, completed from reference TRBV7-9 and TRBJ1-1, reads DTGVSQNPRHKITKRGQNVTFRCDPISEHNRLYWYRQTLGQGPEFLTYFQNEAQLEKSRLLSDRFSAERPKGSFSTLEIQRTEQGDSAMYLCASSRDRVAFFGQGTRLTVV.

A few counts support this clone. The rearrangement uses TRBV5-6 and TRBJ1-2, with D possibly TRBD1 on 5 matching bases. CDR3 size: 13 residues. The V end lost 6 bases, the J end lost 4 bases, and 13 bases lay between the germline ends. CDR1 and CDR2 (germline): SGHDT, YYEEEE. The CDR3 region is CASNGQWGYGYTF. DNA for the CDR3: TGTGCCAGCAACGGACAATGGGGCTATGGCTACACCTTC. The variable domain in full, with the rest retrieved from reference TRBV5-6 and TRBJ1-2, is DAGVTQSPTHLIKTRGQQVTLRCSPKSGHDTVSWYQQALGQGPQFIFQYYEEEERQRGNFPDRFSGHQFPNYSSELNVNALLLGDSALYLCASNGQWGYGYTFGSGTRLTVV.

CDR3 sequence (DNA): TGTGCCAGCAGCGCCAGGCTAGCGGGCTACGAGCAGTACTTC. This codes for CASSARLAGYEQYF. The chain carries TRBV7-2 and TRBJ2-7; TRBD2 matches 8 bases. Germline V gene data show CDR1 as SGHTA and CDR2 as FQGNSA. Losses at the gene ends were 5 bases for V and 3 bases for J; bases not matched to a gene: 6. The CDR3 consists of 14 residues.

Only a few counts were recorded for this clone. The chain has TRBV5-1 and TRBJ2-7; D is uncertain. The germline gives CDR1 SGHRS, CDR2 YFSETQ. Trimming took off 0 bases at V and 5 bases at J, with 15 bases between the two ends. The CDR3 covers 15 residues. DNA of the CDR3: TGCGCCAGCAGCTTGGAACTCCGGGTGTCCCACGAGCAGTACTTC. It is translated as CASSLELRVSHEQYF.

V is TRBV28 and J is TRBJ1-1; weak D call: TRBD1 (5 bases). V dropped 2 bases and J dropped 7 bases, with 11 bases sitting between them. This CDR3 has 13 amino acids. The germline gives CDR1 MDHEN, CDR2 SYDVKM. The DNA for the CDR3 is TGTGCCAGCAGTTTAGGGGCTGACTTTGAAGCTTTCTTT. Translating it yields CASSLGADFEAFF.

This clone turned up a few times. The chain employs TRBV29-1 and TRBJ2-3; a weak D match, TRBD2 (5 bases). Trimming removed 3 bases from V and 1 base from J, with 8 bases in between. Germline loops: CDR1 SQVTM, CDR2 ANQGSEA. The CDR3 consists of 13 residues. The CDR3 nucleotides read TGCAGCGTTGACGTGGGAGGCACAGATACGCAGTATTTT. Amino acids: CSVDVGGTDTQYF.

To note about this clone: Within the sample, other DNA sequences also encode this same CDR3. The chain links TRBV5-1 to TRBJ1-2, with D possibly matching TRBD1 (5 bases). Germline V gene data show CDR1 as SGHRS and CDR2 as YFSETQ. This CDR3 spans 15 amino acids. Trimming left V 4 bases short and J 6 bases short, with 19 bases between. CDR3 residues: CASSSESGLSDGYTF. DNA of the CDR3: TGCGCCAGCAGCAGCGAATCAGGGCTCAGCGATGGCTACACCTTC.

This clone was found a few times. V gene TRBV10-2 combines with J gene TRBJ1-5; D is unresolved. Trimming shortened V by 5 bases and J by 4 bases, and 12 bases separated the two germline ends. Germline CDR1 reads WSHSY; CDR2 reads SAAADI. The CDR3 spans 14 residues. The CDR3 sequence: CASSIGRRNQPQHF. The DNA of the CDR3 is TGCGCCAGCAGTATCGGACGGAGGAATCAGCCCCAGCATTTT.

The chain recombines TRBV7-9 with TRBJ1-3; TRBD1 is a possible D gene (5 bases). CDR3 length: 14 amino acids. Germline V CDR1 and CDR2: SEHNR, FQNEAQ (reference sequence). The V and J ends lost 5 bases and 2 bases respectively, with 10 bases between them. CDR3 sequence: CASSLQGAGNTIYF. CDR3 in DNA: TGTGCCAGCAGCCTCCAAGGGGCTGGAAACACCATATATTTT. The full variable domain, in which reference TRBV7-9 and TRBJ1-3 provide the parts outside the CDR3, is DTGVSQNPRHKITKRGQNVTFRCDPISEHNRLYWYRQTLGQGPEFLTYFQNEAQLEKSRLLSDRFSAERPKGSFSTLEIQRTEQGDSAMYLCASSLQGAGNTIYFGEGSWLTVV.

The rearrangement links TRBV4-2 to TRBJ2-3, with a weak D call TRBD2 (6 bases). The germline V and J ends were trimmed by 3 bases and 4 bases, with 11 bases remaining between them. This CDR3 spans 14 amino acids. Germline CDR1 is LGHNA and CDR2 is YNFKEQ. CDR3 DNA sequence: TGTGCCAGCAGCCAGGGACTCTGGGCAGATACGCAGTATTTT. It yields the protein CASSQGLWADTQYF.

The chain couples TRBV28 to TRBJ2-7; D is possibly TRBD1 (5 bases). The CDR3 loop spans 16 amino acids. With 2 bases removed from V and 0 bases from J, the gap between germline ends came to 14 bases. Germline lookup yields CDR1 MDHEN and CDR2 SYDVKM. In DNA form, the CDR3 reads TGTGCCAGCAGTTTAAAAGTAGCCCAGGGCTCCTACGAGCAGTACTTC. Translating gives CASSLKVAQGSYEQYF.

V usage is TRBV19 and J usage is TRBJ1-5, with no clear D. V was clipped by 2 bases and J by 0 bases, with 11 bases between them. This CDR3 contains 16 residues. CDR1 and CDR2 from the germline V gene are LNHDA and SQIVND (reference sequence). In DNA form, the CDR3 reads TGTGCCAGTAGTATACAGTTGAGGGATAGCAATCAGCCCCAGCATTTT. Translation: CASSIQLRDSNQPQHF. Looking up the rest from reference TRBV19 and TRBJ1-5 gives the full variable domain: DGGITQSPKYLFRKEGQNVTLSCEQNLNHDAMYWYRQDPGQGLRLIYYSQIVNDFQKGDIAEGYSVSREKKESFPLTVTSAQKNPTAFYLCASSIQLRDSNQPQHFGDGTRLSIL.

The chain's CDR3 is CASSLAQGLTGNTIYF. CDR3 sequence (DNA): TGCGCCAGCAGCTTGGCACAGGGGCTAACTGGAAACACCATATATTTT. The V call is TRBV5-1, the J call TRBJ1-3; 7 nucleotides align to TRBD1. V trimming: 0 bases; J trimming: 2 bases; junction bases outside the gene matches: 5. This CDR3 comprises 16 residues. CDR1 is SGHRS, CDR2 YFSETQ, per germline.

The rearrangement joins TRBV5-1 to TRBJ2-2; 9 nucleotides match TRBD2. Germline trimming cut 4 bases from V and 3 bases from J; bases unmatched to any gene: 13. This CDR3 has 18 amino acids. Germline V gene sequence: CDR1 SGHRS, CDR2 YFSETQ. The CDR3 DNA follows: TGCGCCAGCAGCCCTTGGGTTAGCGGGAGTCGGGACACCGGGGAGCTGTTTTTT. Its protein is CASSPWVSGSRDTGELFF.

The chain combines TRBV20-1 with TRBJ2-1; possible D gene TRBD2, 6 bases. The CDR3 has 11 residues. The germline gives CDR1 DFQATT, CDR2 SNEGSKA (reference sequence). With 6 bases removed from V and 11 bases from J, the gap between germline ends came to 14 bases. The CDR3 protein is CSANLREKQFF. In DNA form, the CDR3 reads TGCAGTGCCAACCTACGGGAGAAGCAGTTCTTC.

This chain connects TRBV30 to TRBJ1-2, with D perhaps matching TRBD1 (6 bases). From germline, CDR1 is GTSNPN and CDR2 SVGIG (reference sequence). The length of the CDR3 is 13 residues. Trimming took 2 bases from V and 8 from J, leaving 15 bases between them. CDR3 protein: CAWSSQGLRGYTF. The DNA of the CDR3 is TGTGCCTGGAGTAGTCAGGGGCTGAGAGGCTACACCTTC.

The rearrangement joins TRBV9 to TRBJ2-3; possibly TRBD2 for D (6 bases). Trimming shortened V by 0 bases and J by 6 bases, and 20 bases separated the two germline ends. Per germline, CDR1 SGDLS and CDR2 YYNGEE. The CDR3 contains 17 residues. The CDR3 DNA follows: TGTGCCAGCAGCGTAGAGGGATGGGAGGCCACCGCGGATACGCAGTATTTT. It encodes CASSVEGWEATADTQYF.